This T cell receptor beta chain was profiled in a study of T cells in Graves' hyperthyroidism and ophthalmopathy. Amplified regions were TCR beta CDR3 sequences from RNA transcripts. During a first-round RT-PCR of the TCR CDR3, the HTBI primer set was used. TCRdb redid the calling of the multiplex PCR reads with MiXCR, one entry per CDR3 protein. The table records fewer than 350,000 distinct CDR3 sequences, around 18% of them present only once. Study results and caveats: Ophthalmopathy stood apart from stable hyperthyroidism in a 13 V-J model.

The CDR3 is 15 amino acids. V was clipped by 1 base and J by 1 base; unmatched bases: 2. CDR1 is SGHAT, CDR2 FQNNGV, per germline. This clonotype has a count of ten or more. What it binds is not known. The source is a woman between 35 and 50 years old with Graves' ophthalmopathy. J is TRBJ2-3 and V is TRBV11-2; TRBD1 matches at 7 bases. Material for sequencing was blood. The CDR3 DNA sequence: TGTGCCAGCAGCTTAGGCGACAGGGGCACAGATACGCAGTATTTT. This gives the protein CASSLGDRGTDTQYF. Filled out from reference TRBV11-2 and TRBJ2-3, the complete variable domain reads EAGVAQSPRYKIIEKRQSVAFWCNPISGHATLYWYQQILGQGPKLLIQFQNNGVVDDSQLPKDRFSAERLKGVDSTLKIQPAKLEDSAVYLCASSLGDRGTDTQYFGPGTRLTVL.